Presented here are 8 T cell receptor beta chains from one specimen sequenced in a study of cytomegalovirus exposure and HLA in healthy donors. The PCR was carried out with 60 Vbeta primers and 13 Jbeta primers. Data came from immunoSEQ multiplex PCR; TCRdb stores just in-frame clones and leaves some out. The top ten hold 4.5% to 7.5% of the sample, which has 200,000 or so clones, 78% seen once. Sequencing was done on a sample of PBMCs. These receptors were collected from a woman aged 25-40 years in good health and CMV-seropositive.

This chain joins TRBV2 and TRBJ1-3; D call uncertain. With 3 bases removed from V and 0 bases from J, the gap between germline ends came to 18 bases. The CDR3 spans 18 residues. The V gene's germline CDR1 is SNHLY and CDR2 FYNNEI. CDR3 sequence reads: CASSDSLRRGASGNTIYF. The CDR3 DNA reads TGTGCCAGCAGTGACTCTTTACGACGAGGAGCCTCTGGAAACACCATATATTTT.

V is TRBV11-2 and J is TRBJ2-7, with D possibly TRBD2 on 5 matching bases. CDR1 and CDR2 (germline): SGHAT, FQNNGV. The CDR3 runs 14 residues. The germline V and J ends were trimmed by 3 bases and 6 bases, with 15 bases remaining between them. The CDR3 nucleotides read TGTGCCAGCAGCTTGGGCGACTCAGGAGGCGAGCAGTACTTC. This gives the protein CASSLGDSGGEQYF.

This chain connects TRBV7-6 to TRBJ1-1; D uncertain. Trimming removed 1 base from V and 9 bases from J, with 12 bases in between. Germline lookup yields CDR1 SGHVS and CDR2 FNYEAQ. The CDR3 covers 13 residues. The CDR3 region has the DNA TGTGCCAGCAGCTTAGGATCCGGGTTACAAGCTTTCTTT. Its translation is CASSLGSGLQAFF. Supplemented by reference TRBV7-6 and TRBJ1-1, the full variable domain reads GAGVSQSPRYKVTKRGQDVALRCDPISGHVSLYWYRQALGQGPEFLTYFNYEAQQDKSGLPNDRFSAERPEGSISTLTIQRTEQRDSAMYRCASSLGSGLQAFFGQGTRLTVV.

The V and J genes are TRBV4-1 and TRBJ1-1, with TRBD1 identical over 11 bases. Trimming cost V 6 bases and J 7 bases; bases outside gene matches: 7. The CDR3 is 14 amino acids. Germline CDR1 and CDR2: MGHRA and YSYEKL. The CDR3 protein is CASRFGQGAGEAFF. CDR3 nucleotides: TGCGCCAGCAGATTCGGACAGGGGGCTGGTGAAGCTTTCTTT.

This chain joins TRBV2 and TRBJ1-2; D possibly corresponds to TRBD1 (6 bases). V lost 4 bases and J 4 bases, leaving 13 bases between the germline ends. This CDR3 has 14 residues. In germline, CDR1 is SNHLY, CDR2 FYNNEI. CDR3 amino acids: CASSVMPGAYGYTF. DNA of the CDR3: TGTGCCAGCAGTGTTATGCCAGGGGCCTATGGCTACACCTTC.

The chain has TRBV11-2 and TRBJ2-1; 9 nucleotides align to TRBD2. This CDR3 contains 15 residues. Germline CDR1 and CDR2: SGHAT and FQNNGV. Losses at the gene ends were 5 bases for V and 10 bases for J; bases not matched to a gene: 12. This CDR3 reads CASSAGTSRTGEQFF. The CDR3 bases are TGTGCCAGCAGCGCTGGGACTAGCCGGACGGGGGAGCAGTTCTTC.

This chain uses TRBV2 with TRBJ2-1; no clear D. The germline CDR1 and CDR2 sequences are SNHLY and FYNNEI. The CDR3 is 12 amino acids. V was clipped by 8 bases and J by 7 bases, with 12 bases between them. CDR3 amino acids: CASRIALNEQFF. The DNA for the CDR3 is TGTGCCAGCCGAATAGCTTTAAATGAGCAGTTCTTC.

This clone was observed a few times. The chain combines TRBV4-1 with TRBJ1-1; no clear D gene. Deletions cut 2 bases from V and 5 bases from J, with 21 bases between. CDR1 and CDR2 from the germline V gene are MGHRA and YSYEKL. The CDR3 is 17 residues long. CDR3 in DNA: TGCGCCAGCAGCCAACATTTTTCAGGAAACCTTGGGACTGAAGCTTTCTTT. Its translation: CASSQHFSGNLGTEAFF.